The 9 T cell receptor beta chains reported below all come from one sample, sequenced in a study of cytomegalovirus exposure and HLA in healthy donors. The PCR employed 60 Vbeta primers together with 13 Jbeta primers. Assay used: immunoSEQ multiplex PCR; TCRdb lists only in-frame clones, some missing. This sample's table has about 110,000 clones. Sequencing used PBMCs. The receptors originated from a man in his forties in good health and CMV-seropositive.

The rearrangement uses TRBV7-2 and TRBJ2-2, with 8 positions matching TRBD1. Germline CDR1 and CDR2: SGHTA and FQGNSA. CDR3 length: 16 amino acids. The V and J ends lost 0 bases and 4 bases, in that order; junction bases with no gene match: 4. The chain's CDR3 is CASSLATGVSTGELFF. Here the CDR3 DNA reads TGTGCCAGCAGCTTAGCGACAGGGGTATCCACCGGGGAGCTGTTTTTT. The full variable domain, completed using reference TRBV7-2 and TRBJ2-2, is GAGVSQSPSNKVTEKGKDVELRCDPISGHTALYWYRQSLGQGLEFLIYFQGNSAPDKSGLPSDRFSAERTGGSVSTLTIQRTQQEDSAVYLCASSLATGVSTGELFFGEGSRLTVL.

The chain recombines TRBV19 with TRBJ1-1; D gene ambiguous. Per germline, CDR1 LNHDA and CDR2 SQIVND (reference sequence). With 2 bases removed from V and 7 bases from J, the gap between germline ends came to 14 bases. This CDR3 contains 14 residues. The chain's CDR3 is CASSIQTDTIEAFF. The DNA for the CDR3 is TGTGCCAGTAGTATACAGACCGATACTATTGAAGCTTTCTTT.

This CDR3 reads CASSPRQNANTGELFF. DNA for the CDR3: TGCGCCAGCAGCCCCCGACAGAACGCGAACACCGGGGAGCTGTTTTTT. The rearrangement joins TRBV5-1 to TRBJ2-2; the D gene is possibly TRBD1 (5 bases). V lost 4 bases, J lost 0 bases, and 13 bases lay in between. The germline CDR1 and CDR2 sequences are SGHRS and YFSETQ. CDR3 size: 16 residues. Supplemented by reference TRBV5-1 and TRBJ2-2, the full variable domain reads KAGVTQTPRYLIKTRGQQVTLSCSPISGHRSVSWYQQTPGQGLQFLFEYFSETQRNKGNFPGRFSGRQFSNSRSEMNVSTLELGDSALYLCASSPRQNANTGELFFGEGSRLTVL.

This sequence joins TRBV21-1 and TRBJ1-2. TRBV21-1 represents a pseudogene. The CDR3 covers 15 residues. The CDR3 DNA is TGTGCCAGCAGTACTCCGGGTCCAACTAACTATGGCTACACCTTC. It specifies CASSTPGPTNYGYTF.

This rearrangement joins TRBV5-6 to TRBJ2-6, with TRBD1 identical over 8 bases. CDR1 and CDR2 from the germline V gene are SGHDT and YYEEEE. CDR3 length equals 18 residues. The V segment lost 0 bases and the J segment 0 bases; nucleotides outside the gene matches: 5. As DNA, the CDR3 is TGTGCCAGCAGCTTGGTCGACAGGGGAAGCTCTGGGGCCAACGTCCTGACTTTC. Translating it yields CASSLVDRGSSGANVLTF.

The CDR3 here is CASSSGLTTYEQYF. Here the CDR3 DNA reads TGTGCCAGCAGCTCGGGACTAACCACCTACGAGCAGTACTTC. V usage is TRBV5-6 and J usage is TRBJ2-7; TRBD2 agrees at 7 bases. Per germline, CDR1 SGHDT and CDR2 YYEEEE. CDR3 length: 14 residues. The trim removed 3 bases at V and 2 bases at J, leaving 5 bases unmatched.

The chain has TRBV5-1 and TRBJ2-1, with TRBD2 identical over 11 bases. CDR1 is SGHRS and CDR2 is YFSETQ in the germline V gene. The CDR3 totals 15 residues. Trimming cost V 5 bases and J 5 bases; bases outside gene matches: 6. The CDR3 nucleotides are TGCGCCAGCAGATCACTAGCGGGAGAAAACAATGAGCAGTTCTTC. This encodes CASRSLAGENNEQFF.

The V gene is TRBV7-9, the J gene TRBJ2-5, with 8 nucleotides matching TRBD2. The CDR3 runs 15 residues. V trimming: 0 bases; J trimming: 5 bases; junction bases outside the gene matches: 5. Per germline, CDR1 SEHNR and CDR2 FQNEAQ (reference sequence). In nucleotides, the CDR3 is TGTGCCAGCAGCTTAGCCGGGAGGGCCGTGGAGACCCAGTACTTC. It translates to CASSLAGRAVETQYF.

The V gene is TRBV2, the J gene TRBJ1-2; TRBD1 matches at 8 bases. In germline, CDR1 is SNHLY, CDR2 FYNNEI. The CDR3 spans 16 residues. The V and J ends lost 5 bases and 0 bases, in that order; junction bases with no gene match: 8. The CDR3 region has the DNA TGTGCCAGCAGTTACGCCGGGACAGGAGCTAACTATGGCTACACCTTC. This gives the protein CASSYAGTGANYGYTF.